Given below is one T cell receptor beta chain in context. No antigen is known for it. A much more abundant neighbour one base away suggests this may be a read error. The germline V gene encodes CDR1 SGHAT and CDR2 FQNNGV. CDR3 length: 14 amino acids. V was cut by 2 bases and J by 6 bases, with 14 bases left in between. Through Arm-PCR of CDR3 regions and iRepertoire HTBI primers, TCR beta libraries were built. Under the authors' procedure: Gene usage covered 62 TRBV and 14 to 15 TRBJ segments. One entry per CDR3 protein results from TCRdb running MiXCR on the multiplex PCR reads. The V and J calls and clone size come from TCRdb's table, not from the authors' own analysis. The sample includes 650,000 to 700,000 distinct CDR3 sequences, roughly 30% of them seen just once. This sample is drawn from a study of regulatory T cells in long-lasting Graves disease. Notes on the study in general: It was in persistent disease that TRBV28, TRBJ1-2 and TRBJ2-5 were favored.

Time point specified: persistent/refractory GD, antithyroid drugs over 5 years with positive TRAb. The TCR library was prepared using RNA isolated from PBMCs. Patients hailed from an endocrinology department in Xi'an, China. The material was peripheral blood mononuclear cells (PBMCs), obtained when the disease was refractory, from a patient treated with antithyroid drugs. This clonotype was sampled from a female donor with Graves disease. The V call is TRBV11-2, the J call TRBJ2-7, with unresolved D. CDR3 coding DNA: TGTGCCAGCAGCTTAAACGTGGGGTTCTGCGAGCAGTACTTC. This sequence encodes CASSLNVGFCEQYF.